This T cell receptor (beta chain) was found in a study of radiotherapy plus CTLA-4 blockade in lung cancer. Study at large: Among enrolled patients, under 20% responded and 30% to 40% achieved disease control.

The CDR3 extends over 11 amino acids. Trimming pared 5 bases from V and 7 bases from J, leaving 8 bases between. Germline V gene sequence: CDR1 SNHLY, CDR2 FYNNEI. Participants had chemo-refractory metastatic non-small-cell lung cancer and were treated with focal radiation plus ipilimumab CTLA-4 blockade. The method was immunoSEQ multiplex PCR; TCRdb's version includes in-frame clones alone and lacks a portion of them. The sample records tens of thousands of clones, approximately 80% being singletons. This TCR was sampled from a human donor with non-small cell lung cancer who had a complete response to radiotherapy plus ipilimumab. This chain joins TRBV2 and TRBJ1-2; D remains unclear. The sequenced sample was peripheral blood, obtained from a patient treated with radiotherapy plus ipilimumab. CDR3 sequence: CASSTKGGYTF. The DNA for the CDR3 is TGTGCCAGCAGTACGAAGGGTGGCTACACCTTC. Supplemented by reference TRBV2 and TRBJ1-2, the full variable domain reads EPEVTQTPSHQVTQMGQEVILRCVPISNHLYFYWYRQILGQKVEFLVSFYNNEISEKSEIFDDQFSVERPDGSNFTLKIRSTKLEDSAMYFCASSTKGGYTFGSGTRLTVV.